The T cell receptor beta chain described here comes from a study of Ad26.COV2.S vaccination and SARS-CoV-2 variants. Study-level information: Participants got Ad26.COV2.S intramuscularly, once or twice 56 days apart.

Points on this clone: What it binds is not known.

Germline V CDR1 and CDR2: MDHEN, SYDVKM. CDR3 length equals 15 residues. Trimming at V came to 6 bases and at J to 0 bases, leaving 5 bases not matched to a gene. Study-wide points: The authors reported substantial breadth in spike-specific CD8+ and CD4+ T cell responses after vaccination.

The table came from immunoSEQ multiplex PCR; TCRdb's copy has only in-frame clones and leaves some out. The table lists around 400,000 clones, about 88% of them singletons. Indicated treatment: 15 to 20 received Ad26.COV2.S at low or high dose, single or two shots; roughly five received placebo; per-sample allocation not given. Material that was analyzed had been drawn on day 63 after the first vaccine or placebo injection. The TCR originated in a person aged 18 to 65 who received the Ad26.COV2.S COVID-19 vaccine or a placebo. Sequences were derived from peripheral blood, sampled in a trial of Ad26.COV2.S vaccine versus placebo. The gene calls are TRBV28 and TRBJ2-1; 7 bases map to TRBD2. The CDR3 here is CASRPGGSSYNEQFF. In nucleotides, the CDR3 is TGTGCCAGCAGGCCGGGCGGGAGCTCCTACAATGAGCAGTTCTTC. Using reference TRBV28 and TRBJ2-1 for the parts outside the CDR3, the full variable domain is DVKVTQSSRYLVKRTGEKVFLECVQDMDHENMFWYRQDPGLGLRLIYFSYDVKMKEKGDIPEGYSVSREKKERFSLILESASTNQTSMYLCASRPGGSSYNEQFFGPGTRLTVL.